The entry below describes one T cell receptor (beta chain). The antigen is undetermined. J lost 4 bases, V lost 5 bases, and 7 bases had no gene match. Germline V gene data show CDR1 as SGHVS and CDR2 as FQNEAQ. CDR3 size: 14 residues. These data originate in a study of a mutant IDH1 vaccine in newly diagnosed glioma. Study summary: First vaccine doses came 4-6 weeks after radiotherapy alone, or with temozolomide cycles. Those enrolled had earlier been treated with radiotherapy, temozolomide, or both, mostly both.

The method was immunoSEQ multiplex PCR; TCRdb's version includes in-frame clones alone and lacks a portion of them. The top ten clones hold less than 3.5% of a sample with nearly 30,000 clones, around 90% of them seen once. Regarding time point: week 5, during vaccination. Doses comprised 300 ug of mutant IDH1 20-mer peptide each, plus topical imiquimod. The clonotype originates from a woman aged 40 to 50 with glioma. Some clones in this sample may be carry-over from other donors' samples. J is TRBJ1-2 and V is TRBV7-8; 7 positions match TRBD1. The input for sequencing was peripheral blood mononuclear cells (PBMCs), taken from a glioma patient whose treatment included an IDH1 peptide vaccine. Written as DNA, the CDR3 is TGTGCCAGCAGCATCTTACAGGGGTCCTATGGCTACACCTTC. This gives the protein CASSILQGSYGYTF.